This TCR beta chain was found in a study of cytomegalovirus exposure and HLA in healthy donors. Study details: Clustering assigned approximately 78% of the approximately 400 genotyped donors to the Caucasian-associated ancestry cluster.

In the PCR, 60 Vbeta and 13 Jbeta primers were used. Repertoires were generated with immunoSEQ multiplex PCR, while TCRdb's copy carries only in-frame clones and drops some. The sample yields approximately 120,000 clones, around four fifths seen once. As regards this clone: The antigen remains unidentified.

Study results and caveats: Through in vitro validation, a few CMV-associated chains were shown to be specific for CMV antigens. In all likelihood, a cluster of highly shared sequence variants was a sequencing artifact. Certain indistinguishable V segments, among them TRBV6-2 and TRBV6-3, were excluded.

V shed 1 base, J shed 3 bases, and the junction held 7 bases outside the gene matches. This CDR3 contains 17 residues. Germline-derived CDR1 and CDR2 are SGHDT and YYEEEE. The specimen sequenced was PBMCs. This receptor was obtained from a woman between 40 and 55 years old in good health and CMV-seropositive. V gene TRBV5-6 combines with J gene TRBJ2-7, with TRBD2 identical over 13 bases. CDR3 bases: TGTGCCAGCAGCTTGACCTTGGGACTAGCGGGGCTCTACGAGCAGTACTTC. Amino acid sequence: CASSLTLGLAGLYEQYF.